Listed here are 14 T cell receptor beta chains from one sample, sequenced in a study of blood T cell repertoires in COVID-19. TCRdb keeps only in-frame clones here, not all; method: immunoSEQ multiplex PCR. The sample lists roughly 330,000 clones, around 87% occurring once. Sequenced sample: PBMCs or T cells enriched from blood (not recorded which). Receptors originate from a woman aged 25 to 39 who had recovered from COVID-19.

The chain recombines TRBV7-2 with TRBJ1-1, with D possibly being TRBD1 (6 bases). This CDR3 has 15 amino acids. V was shortened by 5 bases and J by 4 bases, with 17 bases between the two germline ends. CDR1 and CDR2 from the germline V gene are SGHTA and FQGNSA. The CDR3 here is CASSPTLQGITEAFF. CDR3 sequence (DNA): TGTGCCAGCAGCCCAACCTTACAGGGCATCACTGAAGCTTTCTTT.

This chain uses TRBV11-2 with TRBJ2-2, with a weak D call TRBD2 (6 bases). Germline values: CDR1 SGHAT, CDR2 FQNNGV. Trimming pared 5 bases from V and 4 bases from J, leaving 14 bases between. The CDR3 length is 15 residues. The CDR3 DNA sequence: TGTGCCAGCAGCCTTCGGGGGTCGGGCACCGGGGAGCTGTTTTTT. Translated, it gives CASSLRGSGTGELFF.

The chain employs TRBV6-2 or TRBV6-3 and TRBJ2-3; TRBD2 might be the D (5 bases). Germline CDR1 is MNHEY and CDR2 is SVGEGT. V was shortened by 0 bases and J by 6 bases, with 7 bases between the two germline ends. The CDR3 length is 13 residues. CDR3 coding DNA: TGTGCCAGCAGTTACTCGCGGGCTGATACGCAGTATTTT. Its translation: CASSYSRADTQYF.

The rearrangement uses TRBV4-2 and TRBJ2-2; D call uncertain. Germline V gene sequence: CDR1 LGHNA, CDR2 YNFKEQ. The CDR3 runs 13 residues. Trimming removed 4 bases from V and 4 bases from J, with 7 bases in between. The CDR3 coding sequence is TGTGCCAGCAGCCTAACTTCCACCGGGGAGCTGTTTTTT. This translates into CASSLTSTGELFF.

CDR3 protein: CASSSGVHQPQHF. The DNA for the CDR3 is TGTGCCAGCAGCTCAGGGGTGCATCAGCCCCAGCATTTT. This chain connects TRBV7-6 to TRBJ1-5; perhaps TRBD1 as D (6 bases). V was clipped by 4 bases and J by 5 bases, with 9 bases between them. The CDR3 extends over 13 amino acids. Germline CDR1 and CDR2: SGHVS and FNYEAQ.

The chain recombines TRBV6-1 with TRBJ1-2; perhaps TRBD1 as D (5 bases). Looked up from germline, CDR1 is MNHNS and CDR2 is SASEGT. CDR3 length: 15 amino acids. V lost 3 bases and J lost 2, with 13 bases in between. CDR3: CASSDAGRRNYGYTF. The CDR3 bases are TGTGCCAGCAGTGATGCGGGACGGAGGAACTATGGCTACACCTTC.

This clone was observed once. The chain recombines TRBV27 with TRBJ2-5, with 9 bases that match TRBD1. The CDR3 loop spans 17 amino acids. With V trimmed by 5 bases and J by 4 bases, 14 bases remained unmatched. The germline V gene encodes CDR1 MNHEY and CDR2 SMNVEV (reference sequence). The CDR3 sequence: CASSPTLGTGLVETQYF. In nucleotides, the CDR3 is TGTGCCAGCAGTCCTACCTTGGGGACAGGGTTAGTAGAGACCCAGTACTTC.

J is TRBJ1-2 and V is TRBV11-2, with D uncertain. This CDR3 is 15 amino acids long. With 4 bases removed from V and 8 bases from J, the gap between germline ends came to 20 bases. Germline-derived CDR1 and CDR2 are SGHAT and FQNNGV. The CDR3 DNA follows: TGTGCCAGCAGCTCATTGCGGGCCTCTGTTTGGGGCTACACCTTC. Translated, it gives CASSSLRASVWGYTF.

The chain joins TRBV6-5 to TRBJ1-1; D is uncertain. This CDR3 has 14 residues. Between the trimmed V and J ends, which lost 0 bases and 3 bases, there was a span of 8 bases. The germline V gene encodes CDR1 MNHEY and CDR2 SVGAGI. Here the CDR3 DNA reads TGTGCCAGCAGTTACTCTACCGGGGACACTGAAGCTTTCTTT. This encodes CASSYSTGDTEAFF.

The chain links TRBV7-2 to TRBJ2-3; the match to TRBD2 covers 10 bases. V gave up 0 bases and J gave up 7 bases; unmatched junction bases: 7. The CDR3 has 16 residues. CDR1 is SGHTA, CDR2 FQGNSA, per germline. CDR3 amino acids: CASSLAPSGGAYTQYF. CDR3 nucleotides: TGTGCCAGCAGCTTAGCGCCTAGCGGGGGCGCGTATACGCAGTATTTT.

The table lists this clone with a count of one. The CDR3 spells CASSGSVGNTIYF. The CDR3 bases are TGTGCCAGCAGTGGGTCGGTTGGAAACACCATATATTTT. The chain employs TRBV2 and TRBJ1-3; the D is unclear. Trimming took off 4 bases at V and 3 bases at J, with 7 bases between the two ends. The germline CDR1 and CDR2 sequences are SNHLY and FYNNEI. This CDR3 spans 13 amino acids.

The J gene is TRBJ2-3, the V gene TRBV10-3; 8 bases are shared with TRBD2. The V segment lost 7 bases and the J segment 6 bases; nucleotides outside the gene matches: 6. This CDR3 region has 13 residues. Germline V lookup: CDR1 ENHRY, CDR2 SYGVKD. The chain's CDR3 is CAIKGLVGDTQYF. DNA of the CDR3: TGTGCCATCAAGGGACTAGTAGGGGATACGCAGTATTTT.

This clone was seen more than once but under ten times. This chain uses TRBV7-2 with TRBJ1-6, with TRBD1 identical over 9 bases. Germline V gene lookup returns CDR1 SGHTA and CDR2 FQGNSA. The ends lost 4 bases at V and 6 bases at J; junction bases unmatched: 4. The CDR3 sequence is 15 residues long. This CDR3 reads CASSSLTGGNSPLHF. CDR3 sequence (DNA): TGTGCCAGCAGCTCCCTGACAGGGGGTAATTCACCCCTCCACTTT.

Only a few counts were recorded for this clone. The genes are TRBV6-1 and TRBJ2-7, with a tentative D call TRBD2 (6 bases). Trimming pared 2 bases from V and 5 bases from J, leaving 19 bases between. The CDR3 loop spans 16 amino acids. Germline V CDR1 and CDR2: MNHNS, SASEGT. The CDR3 region has the DNA TGTGCCAGCAGTGAAACCGGGGGAATAGGGAGCAACGAGCAGTACTTC. This translates into CASSETGGIGSNEQYF.